This TCR beta chain was identified during a study of blood T cell repertoires in COVID-19. Study information: Sources were T cells, B-cell-depleted T cells, or PBMCs; the material itself was cDNA or gDNA.

Recovered status in Cohort 3 required two negative PCRs, clearance, or symptom resolution. The CDR3 is 15 amino acids. Per germline, CDR1 MNHNY and CDR2 SVGAGI (reference sequence). J was trimmed by 5 bases and V by 5 bases; bases with no gene match: 7. Profiling relied on immunoSEQ multiplex PCR, and the TCRdb table lists in-frame clones only, not all of them. This sample has 150,000 to 200,000 clones; around 91% occur once, and the top ten carry more than 0.75%. Material: PBMCs or T cells enriched from blood (not recorded which). The sequence came from a woman between 18 and 29 years old who had recovered from COVID-19. This chain connects TRBV6-6 to TRBJ1-2, with TRBD1 matching over 11 bases. CDR3 residues: CASSVGQGAYYGYTF. CDR3 bases: TGTGCCAGCAGTGTTGGACAGGGGGCTTATTATGGCTACACCTTC.